Each of the 32 T cell receptor beta chains below was sequenced from the same sample in a study of OX40 agonist ivuxolimab in advanced cancers. Sequenced by immunoSEQ multiplex PCR; TCRdb stores in-frame clones only, minus some. Among tens of thousands of clones listed, around 94% were seen once. The starting material was CD4+ or CD8+ T cells sorted from blood, obtained in a trial of the OX40 agonist ivuxolimab. These receptors came from an adult with an advanced solid tumor such as melanoma, head and neck, liver or kidney cancer.

The rearrangement uses TRBV5-6 and TRBJ2-7; D unclear. CDR1 is SGHDT, CDR2 YYEEEE, per germline. CDR3 length: 13 residues. V was trimmed by 0 bases and J by 2 bases, leaving 6 bases between them. The CDR3 loop reads CASSLGHAYEQYF. The CDR3 DNA reads TGTGCCAGCAGCTTGGGACACGCCTACGAGCAGTACTTC.

This clone occurred once. The chain links TRBV4-1 to TRBJ2-1, with 9 bases matching TRBD1. The CDR3 loop spans 15 amino acids. The ends lost 0 bases at V and 8 bases at J; junction bases unmatched: 5. Germline V CDR1 and CDR2: MGHRA, YSYEKL. The CDR3 sequence is CASSQEPGQGDEQFF. DNA of the CDR3: TGCGCCAGCAGCCAAGAGCCGGGACAGGGCGATGAGCAGTTCTTC.

This clone was detected a few times. The rearrangement links TRBV4-3 to TRBJ2-3; 9 bases map to TRBD1. The CDR3 spans 16 residues. Germline-derived CDR1 and CDR2 are LGHNA and YSLEER. V lost 0 bases and J lost 3; bases outside the gene matches: 4. CDR3 sequence reads: CASSQDRQGGTDTQYF. For the CDR3, the DNA is TGCGCCAGCAGCCAAGATCGACAGGGGGGGACAGATACGCAGTATTTT.

The V and J genes are TRBV11-2 and TRBJ2-3; D is uncertain. The germline CDR1 and CDR2 sequences are SGHAT and FQNNGV. Trimming cost V 7 bases and J 3 bases, with 23 bases left between them. This CDR3 has 17 amino acids. The CDR3 nucleotides are TGTGCCAGCACCTCAAGAGGAGCCGTTTACCCAACAGATACGCAGTATTTT. This encodes CASTSRGAVYPTDTQYF.

The rearrangement uses TRBV5-1 and TRBJ2-5; D remains unclear. The CDR3 covers 11 residues. Germline V gene lookup returns CDR1 SGHRS and CDR2 YFSETQ. V lost 5 bases and J 9 bases, leaving 11 bases between the germline ends. The CDR3: CASSNPVAQYF. The CDR3 DNA sequence: TGCGCCAGCAGTAACCCGGTGGCCCAGTACTTC. The entire variable domain, with the rest obtained from reference TRBV5-1 and TRBJ2-5, is as follows: KAGVTQTPRYLIKTRGQQVTLSCSPISGHRSVSWYQQTPGQGLQFLFEYFSETQRNKGNFPGRFSGRQFSNSRSEMNVSTLELGDSALYLCASSNPVAQYFGPGTRLLVL.

This chain connects TRBV4-3 to TRBJ1-2; perhaps TRBD1 as D (6 bases). The germline CDR1 and CDR2 sequences are LGHNA and YSLEER. Trimming pared 4 bases from V and 4 bases from J, leaving 16 bases between. This CDR3 has 15 amino acids. The CDR3 DNA follows: TGCGCCAGCAGCCCGAGCACAGGGTCGGTCTATGGCTACACCTTC. It codes for CASSPSTGSVYGYTF.

V gene TRBV27 combines with J gene TRBJ2-7, with 7 bases aligning to TRBD2. V was clipped by 0 bases and J by 1 base; unmatched bases: 6. The CDR3 covers 16 residues. The V gene's germline CDR1 is MNHEY and CDR2 SMNVEV (reference sequence). The chain's CDR3 is CASSLSAGTNSYEQYF. DNA for the CDR3: TGTGCCAGCAGTTTATCGGCCGGGACTAATTCCTACGAGCAGTACTTC.

This clone was found a few times. V and J are TRBV10-3 and TRBJ1-5, with TRBD1 matching 8 bases. CDR3 size: 14 residues. V lost 4 bases and J lost 4; bases outside the gene matches: 3. The V gene's germline CDR1 is ENHRY and CDR2 SYGVKD. CDR3 nucleotides: TGTGCCATCAGTGGTACAGGGGGGAATCAGCCCCAGCATTTT. Protein: CAISGTGGNQPQHF.

The rearrangement links TRBV27 to TRBJ1-5; possibly TRBD1 for D (6 bases). The CDR3 loop spans 14 amino acids. The ends were cut back, 6 bases at V and 5 bases at J, with 14 bases in the middle. Germline loops: CDR1 MNHEY, CDR2 SMNVEV (reference sequence). CDR3 protein: CASSLRGPYQPQHF. The CDR3 DNA follows: TGTGCCAGCAGCCTCAGGGGCCCATATCAGCCCCAGCATTTT.

The chain has TRBV19 and TRBJ2-5; 9 positions agree with TRBD2. The ends lost 0 bases at V and 2 bases at J; junction bases unmatched: 10. CDR1 and CDR2 from the germline V gene are LNHDA and SQIVND (reference sequence). CDR3 size: 18 residues. The CDR3 loop is CASSIDLVGGGVQETQYF. In nucleotides, the CDR3 is TGTGCCAGTAGTATAGATCTGGTTGGCGGGGGGGTGCAAGAGACCCAGTACTTC.

The chain links TRBV6-5 to TRBJ2-2; D is unclear. The CDR3 covers 12 residues. Looked up from germline, CDR1 is MNHEY and CDR2 is SVGAGI. Trimming left V 0 bases short and J 6 bases short, with 2 bases between. The chain's CDR3 is CASSYSAGELFF. The CDR3 nucleotides read TGTGCCAGCAGTTACTCGGCCGGGGAGCTGTTTTTT.

The chain has TRBV21-1 and TRBJ2-7; the DNA was not used to check the table's D call, TRBD2. TRBV21-1 is a known pseudogene. The length of the CDR3 is 16 residues. In DNA, the CDR3 is TGTGCCAGCACCCTAAAGCAGCTAGCGGGAGGGCCCGAGCAGTACTTC. Residues: CASTLKQLAGGPEQYF.

The gene calls are TRBV6-5 and TRBJ2-5; D call uncertain. Germline CDR1 and CDR2: MNHEY and SVGAGI. This CDR3 has 14 residues. V was trimmed by 7 bases and J by 1 base, leaving 13 bases between them. The CDR3 is CASTSGPFQETQYF. CDR3 bases: TGTGCCAGCACCTCAGGCCCTTTCCAAGAGACCCAGTACTTC.

The rearrangement joins TRBV7-6 to TRBJ2-7; 9 bases fit TRBD2. CDR3 length: 16 residues. J was trimmed by 0 bases and V by 0 bases; bases with no gene match: 3. The germline V gene has CDR1 SGHVS and CDR2 FNYEAQ. CDR3 sequence: CASSLAAGGPSYEQYF. The CDR3 DNA reads TGTGCCAGCAGCTTAGCAGCGGGGGGTCCCTCCTACGAGCAGTACTTC.

This chain's CDR3 is CASSQDTGVYLSYEQYF. The DNA of the CDR3 is TGCGCCAGCAGCCAAGATACGGGGGTCTACCTCTCCTACGAGCAGTACTTC. The chain links TRBV4-3 to TRBJ2-7; D is perhaps TRBD2 (6 bases). Germline V lookup: CDR1 LGHNA, CDR2 YSLEER. V shed 0 bases and J shed 0 bases, with 15 bases lying between them. The CDR3 covers 17 residues.

This rearrangement joins TRBV6-6 to TRBJ1-1, with D unresolved. The CDR3 has 13 residues. V lost 2 bases, J lost 3 bases, and 7 bases lay in between. CDR1 and CDR2 (germline): MNHNY, SVGAGI (reference sequence). The CDR3 nucleotides read TGTGCCAGCAGTTACCCCCGGGACACTGAAGCTTTCTTT. Protein product: CASSYPRDTEAFF.

The J gene is TRBJ2-3, the V gene TRBV6-5, with D perhaps being TRBD1 or TRBD2 (5 bases each). The V end lost 4 bases, the J end lost 6 bases, and 8 bases lay between the germline ends. Germline V gene sequence: CDR1 MNHEY, CDR2 SVGAGI. The CDR3 has 12 amino acids. The CDR3 spells CASSWDGDTQYF. The CDR3 nucleotides are TGTGCCAGCAGTTGGGACGGCGATACGCAGTATTTT.

The chain links TRBV4-1 to TRBJ1-1; D not certain. V lost 1 base to trimming and J lost 5 bases, with 11 bases between them. Germline loops: CDR1 MGHRA, CDR2 YSYEKL. This CDR3 comprises 14 residues. CDR3 coding DNA: TGCGCCAGCAGCCAAGTCAGAGTCTCGACTGAAGCTTTCTTT. Protein sequence: CASSQVRVSTEAFF.

The V gene is TRBV27, the J gene TRBJ1-5; D remains unclear. CDR1 MNHEY and CDR2 SMNVEV come from the germline V gene (reference sequence). CDR3 length: 15 amino acids. Trimming pared 2 bases from V and 4 bases from J, leaving 12 bases between. The CDR3 DNA reads as TGTGCCAGCAGTTTAGGAAACGGGCCGAATCAGCCCCAGCATTTT. Amino acid sequence: CASSLGNGPNQPQHF.

This clone showed up just once. The chain has TRBV6-5 and TRBJ2-5; D may match TRBD1 or TRBD2 (5 bases each). The CDR3 length is 13 residues. The V and J ends lost 2 bases and 2 bases respectively, with 6 bases between them. CDR1 MNHEY and CDR2 SVGAGI come from the germline V gene. The CDR3 spells CASSYGGQETQYF. The CDR3 DNA reads as TGTGCCAGCAGTTACGGGGGACAAGAGACCCAGTACTTC.

The V and J genes are TRBV5-4 and TRBJ2-2, with 10 bases lining up with TRBD2. Germline V CDR1 and CDR2: SGHNT, YYREEE (reference sequence). V shed 0 bases, J shed 3 bases, and the junction held 11 bases outside the gene matches. The CDR3 totals 19 residues. CDR3 nucleotides: TGTGCCAGCAGCTTGGGGCTAGCGGGAGAAACGGGGGACACCGGGGAGCTGTTTTTT. Translation gives CASSLGLAGETGDTGELFF.

This sequence joins TRBV5-1 and TRBJ2-2, with D uncertain. V was clipped by 1 base and J by 4 bases, with 11 bases between them. The CDR3 has 15 amino acids. The V gene's germline CDR1 is SGHRS and CDR2 YFSETQ. The CDR3 is CASSLLWEFTGELFF. CDR3 in DNA: TGCGCCAGCAGCTTGCTTTGGGAATTCACCGGGGAGCTGTTTTTT.

This clone appeared a single time. This sequence joins TRBV7-8 and TRBJ2-7, with TRBD2 matching over 9 bases. The CDR3 length is 16 residues. The V gene's germline CDR1 is SGHVS and CDR2 FQNEAQ. V was pared by 2 bases and J by 2 bases, with 7 bases of the junction left unmatched. CDR3 DNA sequence: TGTGCCAGCAGCTTAACAGGACTAGCGACTACCTACGAGCAGTACTTC. Translation gives CASSLTGLATTYEQYF.

The V and J genes are TRBV6-4 and TRBJ1-5; the D gene is possibly TRBD1 (5 bases). Germline V gives CDR1 MRHNA, CDR2 SNTAGT. The CDR3 has 15 amino acids. V lost 5 bases and J lost 4, with 15 bases in between. The CDR3 nucleotides are TGTGCCAGCAGTCTAGGGGCAGGAGTGAATCAGCCCCAGCATTTT. This sequence encodes CASSLGAGVNQPQHF.

The chain has TRBV7-9 and TRBJ2-7; D is perhaps TRBD1 (7 bases). Between the trimmed V and J ends, which lost 3 bases and 3 bases, there was a span of 21 bases. CDR1 is SEHNR, CDR2 FQNEAQ, per germline (reference sequence). The CDR3 has 17 amino acids. The CDR3 sequence is CASSFGGTGQISYEQYF. The CDR3 DNA reads TGTGCCAGCAGCTTTGGAGGGACGGGACAGATAAGCTACGAGCAGTACTTC.

The chain employs TRBV27 and TRBJ2-2; tentatively, D is TRBD1 (6 bases). V gave up 4 bases and J gave up 1 base, with 19 bases separating them. This CDR3 has 18 amino acids. Looked up from germline, CDR1 is MNHEY and CDR2 is SMNVEV (reference sequence). The CDR3, as DNA: TGTGCCAGCAGTTCTCTAGTCAGGGGATTGCGGAACACCGGGGAGCTGTTTTTT. It codes for CASSSLVRGLRNTGELFF.

V usage is TRBV6-5 and J usage is TRBJ2-6, with a tentative D call TRBD1 (6 bases). In germline, CDR1 is MNHEY, CDR2 SVGAGI. The CDR3 sequence is 14 residues long. V lost 6 bases, J lost 4 bases, and 10 bases lay in between. The CDR3 spells CASSYQGGANVLTF. The DNA for the CDR3 is TGTGCCAGCAGCTACCAGGGGGGGGCCAACGTCCTGACTTTC.

J is TRBJ2-7 and V is TRBV2, with D possibly called TRBD1 or TRBD2 (5 bases each). The CDR3 length is 15 residues. Trimming took off 6 bases at V and 0 bases at J, with 15 bases between the two ends. CDR1 and CDR2 from the germline V gene are SNHLY and FYNNEI. The CDR3: CASSEFGGSSYEQYF. The CDR3 DNA follows: TGTGCCAGCAGCGAATTTGGGGGTAGCTCCTACGAGCAGTACTTC. The variable domain in full, completed from reference TRBV2 and TRBJ2-7, reads EPEVTQTPSHQVTQMGQEVILRCVPISNHLYFYWYRQILGQKVEFLVSFYNNEISEKSEIFDDQFSVERPDGSNFTLKIRSTKLEDSAMYFCASSEFGGSSYEQYFGPGTRLTVT.

The chain combines TRBV7-9 with TRBJ2-7; possible D gene TRBD2, 5 bases. This CDR3 region has 14 residues. Trimming cost V 5 bases and J 2 bases, with 13 bases left between them. The germline V gene encodes CDR1 SEHNR and CDR2 FQNEAQ (reference sequence). CDR3 nucleotide sequence: TGTGCCAGCAGCATGCCTAGCAGCGCCTACGAGCAGTACTTC. This encodes CASSMPSSAYEQYF.

This clone was observed once. The chain joins TRBV6-4 to TRBJ2-7, with D perhaps TRBD1 or TRBD2 (5 bases each). The CDR3 loop spans 15 amino acids. The germline CDR1 and CDR2 sequences are MRHNA and SNTAGT. With 4 bases removed from V and 5 bases from J, the gap between germline ends came to 18 bases. CDR3 nucleotide sequence: TGTGCCAGCAGTGTCCGGGGCCTACCCGTTCACGAGCAGTACTTC. Its translation: CASSVRGLPVHEQYF.

Here the CDR3 DNA reads TGTGCCAGCAGCTTGGCGTCAGGCCTTTTCCGGGAAGCTTTCTTT. This gives the protein CASSLASGLFREAFF. The genes are TRBV5-6 and TRBJ1-1; D gene unclear. Trimming took off 0 bases at V and 8 bases at J, with 17 bases between the two ends. This CDR3 spans 15 amino acids. Germline CDR1 reads SGHDT; CDR2 reads YYEEEE.

The chain has TRBV5-8 and TRBJ2-7, with D hard to call. V dropped 6 bases and J dropped 4 bases, with 11 bases sitting between them. CDR3 length: 12 residues. Germline loops: CDR1 SGHTS, CDR2 YDEGEE. The CDR3, as DNA: TGTGCCAGCACCTCGGTCGGTTACGAGCAGTACTTC. Its translation is CASTSVGYEQYF. The whole variable domain, remainder taken from reference TRBV5-8 and TRBJ2-7, is EAGVTQSPTHLIKTRGQQATLRCSPISGHTSVYWYQQALGLGLQFLLWYDEGEERNRGNFPPRFSGRQFPNYSSELNVNALELEDSALYLCASTSVGYEQYFGPGTRLTVT.